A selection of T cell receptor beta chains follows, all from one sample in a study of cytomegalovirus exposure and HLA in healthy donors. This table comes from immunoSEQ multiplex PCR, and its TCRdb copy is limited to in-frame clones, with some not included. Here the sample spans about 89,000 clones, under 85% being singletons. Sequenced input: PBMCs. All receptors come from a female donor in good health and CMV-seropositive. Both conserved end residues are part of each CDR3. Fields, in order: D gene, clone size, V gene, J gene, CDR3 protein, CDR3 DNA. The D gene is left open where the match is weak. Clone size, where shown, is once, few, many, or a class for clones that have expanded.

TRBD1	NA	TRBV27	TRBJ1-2	CASSRQGGNYGYTF	TGTGCCAGCAGCCGACAGGGGGGCAACTATGGCTACACCTTC
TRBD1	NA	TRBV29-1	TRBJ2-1	CSANDRDRDYNEQFF	TGCAGCGCCAATGACCGGGACAGGGACTACAATGAGCAGTTCTTC
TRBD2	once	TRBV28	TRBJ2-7	CASARLAGEGEQYF	TGTGCCAGCGCCCGACTAGCGGGAGAGGGCGAGCAGTACTTC
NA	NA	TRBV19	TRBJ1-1	CASGLGAAFF	TGTGCCAGCGGACTGGGGGCAGCTTTCTTT
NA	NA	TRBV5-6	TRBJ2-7	CASNKNDRNYEQYF	TGTGCCAGCAACAAAAACGACAGAAACTACGAGCAGTACTTC
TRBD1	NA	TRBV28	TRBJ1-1	CASSPDRVEAFF	TGTGCCAGCAGTCCCGACAGGGTTGAAGCTTTCTTT
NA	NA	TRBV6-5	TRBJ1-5	CASRGRSNQPQHF	TGTGCCAGCAGAGGGAGGAGCAATCAGCCCCAGCATTTT
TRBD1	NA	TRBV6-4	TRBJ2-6	CASPRPGQLDSGANVLTF	TGTGCCAGCCCGAGACCGGGACAGCTAGACTCTGGGGCCAACGTCCTGACTTTC
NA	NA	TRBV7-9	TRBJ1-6	CASSTSTGGFYSPLHF	TGTGCCAGCAGCACATCGACAGGCGGCTTTTATTCACCCCTCCACTTT
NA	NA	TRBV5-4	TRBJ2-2	CASSLKRKVVGTGELFF	TGTGCCAGCAGCTTGAAGCGGAAGGTCGTCGGCACCGGGGAGCTGTTTTTT
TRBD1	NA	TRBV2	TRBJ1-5	CASTQDRGLSNQPQHF	TGTGCCAGCACCCAAGACAGGGGGTTGAGCAATCAGCCCCAGCATTTT
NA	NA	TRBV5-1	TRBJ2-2	CASSRTTLASNGELFF	TGCGCCAGCAGCCGTACGACTTTAGCGAGCAACGGGGAGCTGTTTTTT
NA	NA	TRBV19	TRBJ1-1	CASSKERGGDTEAFF	TGTGCCAGTAGTAAGGAGAGAGGGGGAGACACTGAAGCTTTCTTT
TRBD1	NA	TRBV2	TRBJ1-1	CASSRTGVDTEAFF	TGTGCCAGCAGTCGGACAGGGGTGGACACTGAAGCTTTCTTT